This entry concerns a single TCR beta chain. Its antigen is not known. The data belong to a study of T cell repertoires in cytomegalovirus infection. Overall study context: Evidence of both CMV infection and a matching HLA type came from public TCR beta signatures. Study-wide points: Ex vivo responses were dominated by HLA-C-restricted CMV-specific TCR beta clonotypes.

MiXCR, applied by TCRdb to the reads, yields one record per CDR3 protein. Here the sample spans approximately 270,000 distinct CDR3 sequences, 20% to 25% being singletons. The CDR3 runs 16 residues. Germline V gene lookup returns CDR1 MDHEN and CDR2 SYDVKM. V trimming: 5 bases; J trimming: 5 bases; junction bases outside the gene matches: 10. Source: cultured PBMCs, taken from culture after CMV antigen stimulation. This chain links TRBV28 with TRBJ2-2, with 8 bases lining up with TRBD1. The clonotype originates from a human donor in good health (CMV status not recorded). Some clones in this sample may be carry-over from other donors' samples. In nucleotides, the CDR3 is TGTGCCAGCAGTCCTCCAGGGGGCCTGGGGACCGGGGAGCTGTTTTTT. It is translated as CASSPPGGLGTGELFF.